This TCR beta chain comes out of a study of cytomegalovirus exposure and HLA in healthy donors. Study findings and constraints: Using the classifier, cytomegalovirus status was reportedly diagnosed with high specificity and sensitivity. The finding came from a later analysis; first-cohort TCR clusters tended to co-occur in the approximately 120 validation repertoires.

Concerning this clone: Its antigen is unidentified.

The donors were in the approximately 130-subject validation cohort; that cohort was separate from the roughly 680-subject first cohort. Here immunoSEQ multiplex PCR was the method, and the copy in TCRdb shows in-frame clones only, minus some. Of 110,000 to 150,000 clones in the sample, 86% were seen once. The V and J ends lost 4 bases and 7 bases, in that order; junction bases with no gene match: 6. Germline V gene sequence: CDR1 SGHTA, CDR2 FQGNSA. The CDR3 length is 14 residues. The chain links TRBV7-2 to TRBJ2-3; 9 bases are a match to TRBD1. The sequence derives from a man younger than 30 in good health and CMV-seronegative. The sample consisted of PBMCs. The CDR3 protein is CASSWDRVRNTQYF. In DNA, the CDR3 is TGTGCCAGCAGCTGGGACAGGGTACGAAATACGCAGTATTTT.